This paragraph covers one TCR beta chain sequence. Antigen specificity is unknown. This CDR3 comprises 14 residues. From germline, CDR1 is SNHLY and CDR2 FYNNEI. Germline trimming cut 8 bases from V and 4 bases from J; bases unmatched to any gene: 8. The PCR contained 60 Vbeta and 13 Jbeta primers. Clones were read by immunoSEQ multiplex PCR, and TCRdb kept only the in-frame ones, dropping some. The data show a few hundred thousand clones, over 65% seen once. This record comes from a study of cytomegalovirus exposure and HLA in healthy donors. Study results and caveats: The only immune exposure information that was available was CMV serostatus. More clonal expansion characterized HLA-associated TCR beta chains than equally common others in a later analysis. On later analysis, the bulk of CMV-associated TCR beta chains appeared to be HLA-restricted.

The chain is built from TRBV2 and TRBJ2-3; 8 bases align to TRBD2. The sequencing sample was made of PBMCs. The sequence derives from a man between 40 and 49 years old in good health and CMV-seronegative. The CDR3 loop reads CASGNGRAADTQYF. The CDR3 DNA reads TGTGCCAGCGGTAACGGGAGGGCAGCAGATACGCAGTATTTT. Based on the CDR3 plus reference TRBV2 and TRBJ2-3, the full variable domain is EPEVTQTPSHQVTQMGQEVILRCVPISNHLYFYWYRQILGQKVEFLVSFYNNEISEKSEIFDDQFSVERPDGSNFTLKIRSTKLEDSAMYFCASGNGRAADTQYFGPGTRLTVL.